A single sample gave rise to the 24 T cell receptor beta chains below, sequenced in a study of blood T cell repertoires in COVID-19. Using immunoSEQ multiplex PCR, the repertoire was profiled, and TCRdb retains in-frame clones only, with some absent. The data hold more than 80,000 clones, with less than 90% observed a single time. Source material: peripheral blood. These receptors all come from an elderly man with acute or convalescent COVID-19.

This chain uses TRBV21-1 with TRBJ2-7; the table gives TRBD1 as D, unverified against the DNA. TRBV21-1 is described as a pseudogene. There are 17 residues in the CDR3. CDR3 residues: CASSKDTGPTALYEQYF. The CDR3 nucleotides read TGTGCCAGCAGCAAGGATACTGGGCCCACCGCCCTCTACGAGCAGTACTTC.

The V call is TRBV3-1 (or the pseudogene TRBV3-2), the J call TRBJ2-5; 7 positions match TRBD1. CDR1 and CDR2 from the germline V gene are LGHDT and YNNKEL (reference sequence). V lost 4 bases, J lost 3 bases, and 5 bases stayed unmatched. The CDR3 is made up of 14 amino acids. CDR3 in amino acids: CASSLGTAEETQYF. As DNA, the CDR3 is TGTGCCAGCAGCCTTGGGACAGCCGAAGAGACCCAGTACTTC.

The V call is TRBV6-2 or TRBV6-3, the J call TRBJ1-3; D perhaps matches TRBD1 (6 bases). CDR3 length equals 15 residues. Germline V gene sequence: CDR1 MNHEY, CDR2 SVGEGT. Trimming left V 6 bases short and J 0 bases short, with 12 bases between. CDR3 nucleotides: TGTGCCAGCAGCAAAGGACAGCGCTCTGGAAACACCATATATTTT. Its translation: CASSKGQRSGNTIYF.

The J gene is TRBJ1-2, the V gene TRBV15, with 7 nucleotides matching TRBD1. Germline loops: CDR1 LNHNV, CDR2 YYDKDF (reference sequence). CDR3 length: 13 amino acids. V was clipped by 3 bases and J by 5 bases; unmatched bases: 3. The CDR3 loop is CATSSGTDYGYTF. The CDR3 nucleotides are TGTGCCACCAGCAGCGGGACAGATTATGGCTACACCTTC.

This clone was seen just once. The rearrangement uses TRBV7-9 and TRBJ2-7, with TRBD2 matching over 10 bases. The germline CDR1 and CDR2 sequences are SEHNR and FQNEAQ (reference sequence). The junction had 3 bases not matched to a gene; V was cut back by 6 bases and J by 4 bases. The CDR3 length is 13 residues. CDR3 in DNA: TGTGCCAGCAGGTCTAGCGGGAGTTACGAGCAGTACTTC. Its translation is CASRSSGSYEQYF.

This chain uses TRBV11-2 with TRBJ2-4, with D possibly being TRBD2 (6 bases). From germline, CDR1 is SGHAT and CDR2 FQNNGV. V was shortened by 1 base and J by 2 bases, with 12 bases between the two germline ends. The CDR3 extends over 16 amino acids. The DNA for the CDR3 is TGTGCCAGCAGCTTAGTCCTAGCGAACACCAAAAACATTCAGTACTTC. This encodes CASSLVLANTKNIQYF.

The V and J genes are TRBV6-2 or TRBV6-3 and TRBJ2-3, with a possible D match to TRBD1 (6 bases). Germline CDR1 MNHEY, CDR2 SVGEGT. The CDR3 is 16 amino acids. Trimming took off 4 bases at V and 8 bases at J, with 22 bases between the two ends. The CDR3 sequence: CASSSHDRYKEVTQYF. Written as DNA, the CDR3 is TGTGCCAGCAGTTCTCACGACAGGTATAAAGAGGTTACGCAGTATTTT.

The CDR3 protein is CASSHGTGYSNQPQHF. The CDR3 DNA reads TGCGCCAGCAGCCATGGGACAGGGTATAGCAATCAGCCCCAGCATTTT. The chain is built from TRBV4-1 and TRBJ1-5, with TRBD1 identical over 9 bases. The CDR3 totals 16 residues. Trimming at V came to 3 bases and at J to 0 bases, leaving 3 bases not matched to a gene. Germline loops: CDR1 MGHRA, CDR2 YSYEKL.

This chain links TRBV19 with TRBJ2-7; TRBD2 matches at 10 bases. J was trimmed by 1 base and V by 6 bases; bases with no gene match: 3. Germline V lookup: CDR1 LNHDA, CDR2 SQIVND (reference sequence). CDR3 length: 14 amino acids. CDR3 bases: TGTGCCAGTAGCCTTAGCGGGGGGTCCTACGAGCAGTACTTC. Protein product: CASSLSGGSYEQYF.

This clone was detected only a few times. The chain is built from TRBV7-3 and TRBJ2-7; D call uncertain. Germline V CDR1 and CDR2: SGHTA, FQGTGA. With 2 bases removed from V and 0 bases from J, the gap between germline ends came to 8 bases. The CDR3 covers 14 residues. The CDR3 DNA is TGTGCCAGCAGCTTAGGGCCGACCTCCTACGAGCAGTACTTC. This gives the protein CASSLGPTSYEQYF.

J is TRBJ2-2 and V is TRBV6-2 or TRBV6-3; 12 bases match TRBD2. V dropped 6 bases and J dropped 1; count of bases not matched to a gene: 6. The CDR3 runs to 17 residues. Germline V gene sequence: CDR1 MNHEY, CDR2 SVGEGT. The CDR3: CASSPPTSGRNTGELFF. CDR3 DNA sequence: TGTGCCAGCAGCCCCCCGACTAGCGGGAGGAACACCGGGGAGCTGTTTTTT.

In DNA form, the CDR3 reads TGTGCCAGCAGCAGATGGGAGATCTCTGGAAACACCATATATTTT. It is translated as CASSRWEISGNTIYF. This chain uses TRBV5-6 with TRBJ1-3, with D uncertain. This CDR3 is 15 amino acids long. Trimming shortened V by 4 bases and J by 0 bases, and 11 bases separated the two germline ends. Per germline, CDR1 SGHDT and CDR2 YYEEEE.

The rearrangement uses TRBV30 and TRBJ2-3, with a tentative D call TRBD2 (5 bases). Trimming removed 1 base from V and 4 bases from J, with 12 bases in between. The length of the CDR3 is 14 residues. Germline V gives CDR1 GTSNPN, CDR2 SVGIG (reference sequence). CDR3 residues: CAWSGGMVADTQYF. The DNA of the CDR3 is TGTGCCTGGAGTGGAGGGATGGTCGCAGATACGCAGTATTTT.

The chain links TRBV4-3 to TRBJ2-3, with D perhaps matching TRBD1 (6 bases). The V end lost 1 base, the J end lost 3 bases, and 11 bases lay between the germline ends. Germline lookup yields CDR1 LGHNA and CDR2 YSLEER. CDR3 size: 15 residues. The CDR3 loop is CASSQGQGPTDTQYF. DNA of the CDR3: TGCGCCAGCAGCCAAGGGCAGGGGCCTACAGATACGCAGTATTTT.

V is TRBV5-6 and J is TRBJ2-3; 9 bases are shared with TRBD1. This CDR3 has 13 residues. V was clipped by 5 bases and J by 6 bases; unmatched bases: 4. Germline V CDR1 and CDR2: SGHDT, YYEEEE. This chain's CDR3 is CASRGQGTDTQYF. The CDR3 coding sequence is TGTGCCAGCAGGGGACAGGGTACGGATACGCAGTATTTT.

The chain has TRBV28 and TRBJ2-1; possibly TRBD2 for D (6 bases). This CDR3 is built from 15 residues. Germline assignment: CDR1 MDHEN and CDR2 SYDVKM. V was shortened by 6 bases and J by 5 bases, with 17 bases between the two germline ends. The CDR3 loop reads CASRRRIAVNNEQFF. The CDR3 DNA is TGTGCCAGCAGACGTCGTATAGCGGTTAACAATGAGCAGTTCTTC. Together with reference TRBV28 and TRBJ2-1, the CDR3 gives the full variable domain: DVKVTQSSRYLVKRTGEKVFLECVQDMDHENMFWYRQDPGLGLRLIYFSYDVKMKEKGDIPEGYSVSREKKERFSLILESASTNQTSMYLCASRRRIAVNNEQFFGPGTRLTVL.

This chain links TRBV6-5 with TRBJ2-7, with D tentatively TRBD1 (5 bases). The CDR3 is 13 amino acids. Per germline, CDR1 MNHEY and CDR2 SVGAGI. Trimming stripped 2 bases from V and 7 bases from J, with 12 bases between. The CDR3 nucleotides read TGTGCCAGCAGTTACAATGGACAACGGGAGCAGTACTTC. Translated, it gives CASSYNGQREQYF.

The chain links TRBV5-6 to TRBJ1-1; the D gene is possibly TRBD1 (5 bases). V was cut by 8 bases and J by 2 bases, with 22 bases left in between. The CDR3 totals 16 residues. Germline loops: CDR1 SGHDT, CDR2 YYEEEE. This chain's CDR3 is CASHGGAFWVNTEAFF. CDR3 in DNA: TGTGCCAGTCATGGAGGGGCCTTTTGGGTTAACACTGAAGCTTTCTTT.

J is TRBJ2-1 and V is TRBV2; possibly TRBD1 for D (5 bases). Trimming shortened V by 2 bases and J by 8 bases, and 7 bases separated the two germline ends. The CDR3 length is 12 residues. Per germline, CDR1 SNHLY and CDR2 FYNNEI. The DNA of the CDR3 is TGTGCCAGCAGTGAACAGGGATATGAGCAGTTCTTC. The encoded protein is CASSEQGYEQFF.

This clone occurred once. CDR3 sequence reads: CASSSGQNYGYTF. The CDR3 DNA reads TGTGCCAGCAGTTCGGGACAGAACTATGGCTACACCTTC. V and J are TRBV27 and TRBJ1-2, with TRBD1 matching 7 bases. CDR3 length: 13 amino acids. Germline V gene data show CDR1 as MNHEY and CDR2 as SMNVEV (reference sequence). The ends lost 4 bases at V and 2 bases at J; junction bases unmatched: 1.

The chain uses TRBV12-5 and TRBJ2-2, with TRBD1 matching over 7 bases. CDR1 is LGHNT and CDR2 is FRNRAP in the germline V gene. V shed 1 base and J 4 bases; nucleotides not matched to a gene: 0. The CDR3 contains 14 residues. In nucleotides, the CDR3 is TGTGCTAGTGGTTTGGGGGACAGCACCGGGGAGCTGTTTTTT. Protein product: CASGLGDSTGELFF.

The V and J genes are TRBV5-1 and TRBJ2-2; D could derive from TRBD1 or TRBD2 (6 bases each). Trimming removed 4 bases from V and 1 base from J, with 14 bases in between. The germline V gene encodes CDR1 SGHRS and CDR2 YFSETQ. CDR3 length equals 16 residues. CDR3 loop: CASSLEGVKNTGELFF. In DNA, the CDR3 is TGCGCCAGCAGCCTGGAGGGGGTGAAGAACACCGGGGAGCTGTTTTTT. Based on the CDR3 plus reference TRBV5-1 and TRBJ2-2, the full variable domain is KAGVTQTPRYLIKTRGQQVTLSCSPISGHRSVSWYQQTPGQGLQFLFEYFSETQRNKGNFPGRFSGRQFSNSRSEMNVSTLELGDSALYLCASSLEGVKNTGELFFGEGSRLTVL.

The chain employs TRBV7-3 and TRBJ2-1; D unclear. This CDR3 contains 13 residues. Looked up from germline, CDR1 is SGHTA and CDR2 is FQGTGA. Between the trimmed V and J ends, which lost 0 bases and 7 bases, there was a span of 7 bases. The CDR3 spells CASSLTADNEQFF. The DNA for the CDR3 is TGTGCCAGCAGCTTAACGGCCGATAATGAGCAGTTCTTC.

The chain combines TRBV10-3 with TRBJ2-3; 8 bases map to TRBD2. This CDR3 is 17 amino acids long. Germline V gene lookup returns CDR1 ENHRY and CDR2 SYGVKD. Germline trimming cut 1 base from V and 2 bases from J; bases unmatched to any gene: 8. The CDR3 loop reads CAISEWGGLGNTDTQYF. The CDR3 DNA is TGTGCCATCAGTGAGTGGGGGGGACTAGGGAACACAGATACGCAGTATTTT.